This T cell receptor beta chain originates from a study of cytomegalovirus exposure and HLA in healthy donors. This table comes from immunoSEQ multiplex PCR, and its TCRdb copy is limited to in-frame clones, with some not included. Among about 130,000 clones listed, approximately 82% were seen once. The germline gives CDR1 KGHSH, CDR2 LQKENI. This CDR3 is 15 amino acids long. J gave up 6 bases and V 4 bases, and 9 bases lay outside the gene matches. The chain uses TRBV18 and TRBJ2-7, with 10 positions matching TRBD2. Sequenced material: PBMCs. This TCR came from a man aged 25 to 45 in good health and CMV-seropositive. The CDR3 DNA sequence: TGTGCCAGCTCACGAGGGCTAGCGGGAGAAATCGAGCAGTACTTC. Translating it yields CASSRGLAGEIEQYF.